A selection of T cell receptor beta chains follows, all from one sample in a study of cytomegalovirus exposure and HLA in healthy donors. Profiling relied on immunoSEQ multiplex PCR, and the TCRdb table lists in-frame clones only, not all of them. The data show more than 95,000 clones, 70% to 80% seen once. The sample taken for sequencing was PBMCs. Receptor source: a woman under 30 in good health and CMV-seronegative. Both conserved end residues are part of each CDR3. Fields, in order: clone size, D gene, J gene, V gene, CDR3 DNA, CDR3 protein. The D gene is left open where the match is weak. Clone size is stated in some rows and not others, as once, few, many or a class when expanded.

few	TRBD2	TRBJ2-5	TRBV5-1	TGCGCCAGCAGCCGACTTGCTAGCGGGGGACAAGAGACCCAGTACTTC	CASSRLASGGQETQYF
.	.	TRBJ1-1	TRBV6-5	TGTGCCAGCAGTTACTTGTGGGGCGCCGACACTGAAGCTTTCTTT	CASSYLWGADTEAFF
few	TRBD1	TRBJ1-6	TRBV5-1	TGCGCCAGCAGCCCGGACAGGAATTCACCCCTCCACTTT	CASSPDRNSPLHF
few	.	TRBJ1-1	TRBV7-2	TGTGCCAGCAGCTTAAGGGGCACTGAAGCTTTCTTT	CASSLRGTEAFF
.	.	TRBJ1-5	TRBV19	TGTGCCAGTAGCCAGGAGGGTAGTGGGGTTAGCAATCAGCCCCAGCATTTT	CASSQEGSGVSNQPQHF
.	TRBD2	TRBJ2-3	TRBV30	TGTGCCTGGCTAGCGGGGGGGCTCACAGATACGCAGTATTTT	CAWLAGGLTDTQYF
.	.	TRBJ1-1	TRBV5-4	TGTGCCAGCAGCTTGCGGGGAGAGAACACTGAAGCTTTCTTT	CASSLRGENTEAFF
.	TRBD2	TRBJ2-5	TRBV5-1	TGCGCCAGCAGCCCTTACCGGGGGACTAGCGAGGGAGAGACCCAGTACTTC	CASSPYRGTSEGETQYF
.	.	TRBJ2-2	TRBV2	TGTGCCAGCCGTCGAGTTGGGACAACGAACACCGGGGAGCTGTTTTTT	CASRRVGTTNTGELFF
few	.	TRBJ1-2	TRBV2	TGTGCCAGGGGGAGGGCTAACTATGGCTACACCTTC	CARGRANYGYTF